The 30 T cell receptor beta chains in this list originate from one sample, sequenced in a study of glioma-infiltrating T cells after dendritic cell vaccination. Some clones are missing from TCRdb's copy, which holds only in-frame ones; the method was immunoSEQ multiplex PCR. The data contain over 80,000 clones, approximately 90% of them singletons. This material consisted of blood, taken before dendritic cell vaccination. These receptors all come from a human donor with glioblastoma.

Here the CDR3 reads CASSEGTGLNYEQYF. The CDR3 nucleotides are TGTGCCAGCAGCGAGGGGACAGGGTTAAACTACGAGCAGTACTTC. J is TRBJ2-7 and V is TRBV7-2, with 9 nucleotides matching TRBD1. Germline loops: CDR1 SGHTA, CDR2 FQGNSA. The length of the CDR3 is 15 residues. V shed 5 bases, J shed 3 bases, and the junction held 8 bases outside the gene matches.

Only one count was recorded for this clone. The rearrangement joins TRBV19 to TRBJ1-4; the match to TRBD1 covers 7 bases. The CDR3 has 15 amino acids. J gave up 4 bases and V 3 bases, and 5 bases lay outside the gene matches. Germline lookup yields CDR1 LNHDA and CDR2 SQIVND (reference sequence). The CDR3, as DNA: TGTGCCAGTAGTATGAAGGGGGCCATTAATGAAAAACTGTTTTTT. It is translated as CASSMKGAINEKLFF.

This chain joins TRBV15 and TRBJ2-1; 11 bases agree with TRBD2. Germline CDR1 LNHNV, CDR2 YYDKDF (reference sequence). Unmatched junction bases numbered 7, after V lost 3 bases and J lost 3 bases. There are 17 residues in the CDR3. The DNA for the CDR3 is TGTGCCACCAGCAGCATAGCTAGCGGGGGGATCTACAATGAGCAGTTCTTC. As protein: CATSSIASGGIYNEQFF.

A word on this clone: One junction end does not reproduce the germline sequence, and a read error may be involved. The J gene is TRBJ1-1, the V gene TRBV19, with 7 bases that match TRBD1. This CDR3 is 12 amino acids long. Germline CDR1 is LNHDA and CDR2 is SQIVND (reference sequence). The DNA for the CDR3 is TGTGCCAGCAGAGACAGGGACAAAGAAGGTTTCTTT. Amino acid sequence: CASRDRDKEGFF.

The chain links TRBV6-5 to TRBJ1-5; TRBD1 aligns across 10 bases. Germline CDR1 reads MNHEY; CDR2 reads SVGAGI. Germline trimming cut 4 bases from V and 9 bases from J; bases unmatched to any gene: 3. This CDR3 spans 13 amino acids. The CDR3 sequence is CASSWDRGRPQHF. Written as DNA, the CDR3 is TGTGCCAGCAGTTGGGACAGGGGCCGGCCCCAGCATTTT.

The chain links TRBV29-1 to TRBJ2-1; D possibly corresponds to TRBD1 (6 bases). This CDR3 spans 10 amino acids. Trimming removed 6 bases at V and 7 bases at J, with 7 bases between. Germline values: CDR1 SQVTM, CDR2 ANQGSEA. The CDR3 sequence: CSVGTNEQFF. For the CDR3, the DNA is TGCAGCGTGGGGACAAATGAGCAGTTCTTC.

The chain recombines TRBV28 with TRBJ1-5, with D uncertain. Germline loops: CDR1 MDHEN, CDR2 SYDVKM. The CDR3 extends over 15 amino acids. V dropped 5 bases and J dropped 1 base, with 12 bases sitting between them. In nucleotides, the CDR3 is TGTGCCAGCAGTGGTCGGGGAGGGAGCAATCAGCCCCAGCATTTT. Translated, it gives CASSGRGGSNQPQHF.

The J gene is TRBJ1-2, the V gene TRBV9; D is possibly TRBD1 (5 bases). Germline V gene data show CDR1 as SGDLS and CDR2 as YYNGEE. Trimming shortened V by 4 bases and J by 4 bases, and 14 bases separated the two germline ends. CDR3 size: 14 residues. The CDR3 DNA follows: TGTGCCAGCAGCCAACCGCAGGGTTCCTATGGCTACACCTTC. As protein: CASSQPQGSYGYTF.

CDR3 in amino acids: CASSWGTGRRTEAFF. In nucleotides, the CDR3 is TGTGCCAGCAGCTGGGGGACAGGGAGGAGGACTGAAGCTTTCTTT. The V and J genes are TRBV5-8 and TRBJ1-1; the match to TRBD1 covers 9 bases. Germline V lookup: CDR1 SGHTS, CDR2 YDEGEE. This CDR3 is 15 amino acids long. V shed 3 bases, J shed 5 bases, and the junction held 8 bases outside the gene matches.

The genes are TRBV6-6 and TRBJ1-1; D is perhaps TRBD1 (5 bases). Trimming took off 4 bases at V and 0 bases at J, with 12 bases between the two ends. The germline gives CDR1 MNHNY, CDR2 SVGAGI (reference sequence). This CDR3 spans 15 amino acids. For the CDR3, the DNA is TGTGCCAGCAGTTTGACAGTAACTATGAACACTGAAGCTTTCTTT. It translates to CASSLTVTMNTEAFF.

The V gene is TRBV5-4, the J gene TRBJ1-1; 7 bases match TRBD1. This CDR3 contains 13 residues. Germline V gene lookup returns CDR1 SGHNT and CDR2 YYREEE (reference sequence). The junction had 1 base not matched to a gene; V was cut back by 4 bases and J by 1 base. The CDR3 here is CASSRDRNTEAFF. DNA of the CDR3: TGTGCCAGCAGCCGGGACAGGAACACTGAAGCTTTCTTT.

Comment on this clone: At one boundary the junction diverges from the germline segment, which might be a read error. V and J are TRBV7-7 and TRBJ1-3; a possible D gene is TRBD1 (5 bases). The CDR3 is 15 residues long. Per germline, CDR1 SSHAT and CDR2 FNYEAQ (reference sequence). Here the CDR3 DNA reads TGTGCTAGCAGCCCGGACCAGGGTTTTGGAAACACCATATATTTT. It codes for CASSPDQGFGNTIYF.

This clone was counted between two and nine times. This chain links TRBV27 with TRBJ1-2, with 8 nucleotides matching TRBD1. This CDR3 is built from 13 residues. Germline V gene sequence: CDR1 MNHEY, CDR2 SMNVEV (reference sequence). The J segment lost 7 bases and the V segment lost 3 bases, leaving 4 bases of the junction unmatched. The CDR3 here is CASSFQGAGGYTF. The DNA of the CDR3 is TGTGCCAGCAGTTTTCAGGGGGCCGGTGGCTACACCTTC.

In its sample, this clone was seen a few times. The gene calls are TRBV11-2 and TRBJ2-7; 8 nucleotides align to TRBD1. The germline V gene has CDR1 SGHAT and CDR2 FQNNGV. V dropped 5 bases and J dropped 2; count of bases not matched to a gene: 8. The length of the CDR3 is 15 residues. The DNA for the CDR3 is TGTGCCAGCAGCATACAGGGGGAGAAGACCTACGAGCAGTACTTC. Amino acid sequence: CASSIQGEKTYEQYF.

In its sample, this clone was seen once. V and J are TRBV5-1 and TRBJ2-1, with D unresolved. The length of the CDR3 is 14 residues. From germline, CDR1 is SGHRS and CDR2 YFSETQ. Between the trimmed V and J ends, which lost 4 bases and 8 bases, there was a span of 16 bases. CDR3 sequence: CASSNNDPSDEQFF. The CDR3 nucleotides read TGCGCCAGCAGCAATAACGACCCGAGCGATGAGCAGTTCTTC.

This clone has only one observation. The chain's CDR3 is CAWSTGGSHEQYF. The CDR3 nucleotides read TGTGCCTGGAGTACGGGGGGATCCCACGAGCAGTACTTC. V is TRBV30 and J is TRBJ2-7; TRBD2 matches at 7 bases. The CDR3 is made up of 13 amino acids. V was pared by 2 bases and J by 5 bases, with 6 bases of the junction left unmatched. Germline assignment: CDR1 GTSNPN and CDR2 SVGIG (reference sequence).

The V and J genes are TRBV7-2 and TRBJ2-1; 11 nucleotides match TRBD2. The CDR3 loop spans 16 amino acids. After removal of 5 bases from V and 6 bases from J, the junction contained 9 bases not matched to a gene. Germline values: CDR1 SGHTA, CDR2 FQGNSA. This CDR3 is CASSKGLAVNPNEQFF. Here the CDR3 DNA reads TGTGCCAGCAGCAAGGGACTAGCGGTGAACCCCAATGAGCAGTTCTTC.

Comment on this clone: Within the sample, other DNA sequences also encode this same CDR3. This rearrangement joins TRBV9 to TRBJ1-5; D uncertain. Germline assignment: CDR1 SGDLS and CDR2 YYNGEE. The CDR3 covers 14 residues. The V end lost 0 bases, the J end lost 3 bases, and 7 bases lay between the germline ends. This chain's CDR3 is CASSVGTVNQPQHF. CDR3 DNA: TGTGCCAGCAGCGTAGGTACAGTCAATCAGCCCCAGCATTTT.

The chain has TRBV7-2 and TRBJ2-7; a weak D match, TRBD2 (6 bases). The CDR3 consists of 15 residues. Germline CDR1 reads SGHTA; CDR2 reads FQGNSA. V was clipped by 1 base and J by 1 base, with 11 bases between them. Here the CDR3 DNA reads TGTGCCAGCAGCTTAGGGGACTCAACATCCTACGAGCAGTACTTC. Its protein is CASSLGDSTSYEQYF.

This rearrangement joins TRBV9 to TRBJ2-7; 10 positions match TRBD2. J lost 5 bases, V lost 3 bases, and 14 bases had no gene match. Looked up from germline, CDR1 is SGDLS and CDR2 is YYNGEE. The length of the CDR3 is 17 residues. CDR3 in DNA: TGTGCCAGCAGCGCCTCTCTTTGGTCAGCGGGGGGGAACGAGCAGTACTTC. Translation: CASSASLWSAGGNEQYF. Variable domain in full (rest from reference TRBV9 and TRBJ2-7): DSGVTQTPKHLITATGQRVTLRCSPRSGDLSVYWYQQSLDQGLQFLIQYYNGEERAKGNILERFSAQQFPDLHSELNLSSLELGDSALYFCASSASLWSAGGNEQYFGPGTRLTVT.

The V and J genes are TRBV11-2 and TRBJ1-1; the match to TRBD1 covers 7 bases. The J segment lost 10 bases and the V segment lost 3 bases, leaving 2 bases of the junction unmatched. The CDR3 has 11 residues. The V gene's germline CDR1 is SGHAT and CDR2 FQNNGV. The CDR3 DNA is TGTGCCAGCAGCTTCCGGGACAGAGCTTTCTTT. Residues: CASSFRDRAFF.

This rearrangement joins TRBV5-8 to TRBJ1-2; TRBD1 aligns across 10 bases. Trimming took 3 bases from V and 6 from J; bases not matched to a gene: 8. The CDR3 is 15 residues long. Germline V CDR1 and CDR2: SGHTS, YDEGEE. The CDR3 sequence is CASSSRQTGGHGYTF. Here the CDR3 DNA reads TGTGCCAGCAGCTCTCGACAGACAGGGGGCCATGGCTACACCTTC. The whole variable domain, remainder taken from reference TRBV5-8 and TRBJ1-2, is EAGVTQSPTHLIKTRGQQATLRCSPISGHTSVYWYQQALGLGLQFLLWYDEGEERNRGNFPPRFSGRQFPNYSSELNVNALELEDSALYLCASSSRQTGGHGYTFGSGTRLTVV.

The chain has TRBV29-1 and TRBJ2-3; 7 positions agree with TRBD2. CDR1 is SQVTM, CDR2 ANQGSEA, per germline. V gave up 0 bases and J gave up 2 bases; unmatched junction bases: 5. The CDR3 has 15 amino acids. CDR3 in amino acids: CSVEERGGATDTQYF. CDR3 bases: TGCAGCGTTGAAGAACGCGGGGGAGCCACAGATACGCAGTATTTT.

V and J are TRBV10-1 and TRBJ1-5; 9 bases match TRBD1. V lost 1 base and J lost 3; bases outside the gene matches: 1. CDR1 is WNHNN and CDR2 is SYGVQD in the germline V gene (reference sequence). There are 15 residues in the CDR3. This CDR3 is CASSEWTGDNQPQHF. The CDR3 bases are TGCGCCAGCAGTGAGTGGACAGGGGACAATCAGCCCCAGCATTTT.

The rearrangement uses TRBV5-1 and TRBJ2-1; 9 nucleotides align to TRBD2. This CDR3 contains 17 residues. V gave up 0 bases and J gave up 6 bases; unmatched junction bases: 10. CDR1 and CDR2 (germline): SGHRS, YFSETQ. The CDR3 here is CASSLEWGGGASNEQFF. In DNA form, the CDR3 reads TGCGCCAGCAGCTTGGAGTGGGGCGGGGGGGCCAGCAATGAGCAGTTCTTC. The full variable domain, in which reference TRBV5-1 and TRBJ2-1 provide the parts outside the CDR3, is KAGVTQTPRYLIKTRGQQVTLSCSPISGHRSVSWYQQTPGQGLQFLFEYFSETQRNKGNFPGRFSGRQFSNSRSEMNVSTLELGDSALYLCASSLEWGGGASNEQFFGPGTRLTVL.

The table lists this clone with a few counts. The chain combines TRBV9 with TRBJ2-2; D might be TRBD2 (7 bases). V was trimmed by 3 bases and J by 6 bases, leaving 18 bases between them. Germline V gives CDR1 SGDLS, CDR2 YYNGEE. This CDR3 contains 16 residues. CDR3: CASSGEGGFGPGELFF. DNA of the CDR3: TGTGCCAGCAGCGGGGAGGGGGGTTTTGGGCCCGGGGAGCTGTTTTTT.

This clone was seen just once. The chain links TRBV15 to TRBJ2-3; D is unclear. The ends were cut back, 0 bases at V and 8 bases at J, with 6 bases in the middle. Germline loops: CDR1 LNHNV, CDR2 YYDKDF (reference sequence). There are 12 residues in the CDR3. This CDR3 reads CATSRDSRTQYF. The CDR3 DNA reads as TGTGCCACCAGCAGAGATTCCCGTACGCAGTATTTT.

This chain uses TRBV5-4 with TRBJ1-2; 10 bases are a match to TRBD1. The CDR3 consists of 16 residues. CDR1 SGHNT and CDR2 YYREEE come from the germline V gene (reference sequence). The V gene end was trimmed by 4 bases and the J gene end by 4 bases; junction bases not matched to a gene: 10. CDR3 DNA: TGTGCCAGCAGCCCCACCGGACAGGGGGTGGGCTATGGCTACACCTTC. Translating it yields CASSPTGQGVGYGYTF.

The chain has TRBV21-1 and TRBJ2-5; the table's D call of TRBD2 was not tested on the DNA. TRBV21-1 is an annotated pseudogene. This CDR3 contains 17 residues. The CDR3 here is CASSKGEGLAGEETQYF. The CDR3 coding sequence is TGTGCCAGCAGCAAAGGGGAGGGGCTAGCGGGGGAAGAGACCCAGTACTTC.

This chain joins TRBV6-6 and TRBJ2-7, with 7 bases lining up with TRBD1. From germline, CDR1 is MNHNY and CDR2 SVGAGI (reference sequence). The CDR3 loop spans 16 amino acids. The ends lost 5 bases at V and 0 bases at J; junction bases unmatched: 10. The CDR3 spells CASSIQGSGPSYEQYF. CDR3 coding DNA: TGTGCCAGCAGTATACAGGGGTCAGGGCCCTCCTACGAGCAGTACTTC.